The 27 T cell receptor beta chains presented below share a single source sample, sequenced in a study of T-cell memory formation after mild COVID-19. MiXCR, applied by TCRdb to the 5' RACE reads, yields one record per CDR3 protein. This table has a few hundred thousand distinct CDR3 sequences, roughly a fifth appearing once. Sequencing used PBMCs or a T cell subset sorted from them (not recorded which). The receptors here all came from a young man who had mild COVID-19 (a few samples of this study predate the infection). Cell type and time point are not known.

The chain is built from TRBV30 and TRBJ1-5; 10 bases agree with TRBD1. CDR1 and CDR2 (germline): GTSNPN, SVGIG (reference sequence). After removal of 3 bases from V and 6 bases from J, the junction contained 2 bases not matched to a gene. The CDR3 extends over 13 amino acids. This chain's CDR3 is CAWSGQGVQPQHF. The CDR3 DNA reads TGTGCCTGGAGCGGACAGGGGGTTCAGCCCCAGCATTTT.

The chain joins TRBV7-3 to TRBJ1-2, with D uncertain. V lost 5 bases, J lost 7 bases, and 17 bases lay in between. This CDR3 region has 14 residues. The V gene's germline CDR1 is SGHTA and CDR2 FQGTGA. CDR3 loop: CASSLGPQVGGYTF. CDR3 in DNA: TGTGCCAGCAGCCTTGGGCCCCAGGTTGGTGGCTACACCTTC. The full variable domain, completed using reference TRBV7-3 and TRBJ1-2, is GAGVSQTPSNKVTEKGKYVELRCDPISGHTALYWYRQSLGQGPEFLIYFQGTGAADDSGLPNDRFFAVRPEGSVSTLKIQRTERGDSAVYLCASSLGPQVGGYTFGSGTRLTVV.

This clonotype was recorded at least ten times. This chain links TRBV5-4 with TRBJ2-1; D is unclear. The CDR3 length is 14 residues. V lost 0 bases, J lost 4 bases, and 8 bases lay in between. The germline V gene encodes CDR1 SGHNT and CDR2 YYREEE (reference sequence). The CDR3 DNA sequence: TGTGCCAGCAGCTTGGGGACGGAGTACAATGAGCAGTTCTTC. Protein: CASSLGTEYNEQFF.

This clonotype was seen more than once but under ten times. This chain links TRBV19 with TRBJ2-1; D is tentatively TRBD1 or TRBD2 (5 bases each). CDR1 is LNHDA and CDR2 is SQIVND in the germline V gene (reference sequence). This CDR3 has 14 amino acids. Trimming cost V 4 bases and J 6 bases, with 13 bases left between them. CDR3: CASSRGSPINEQFF. The DNA of the CDR3 is TGTGCCAGTAGTAGGGGGAGCCCGATCAATGAGCAGTTCTTC.

The chain uses TRBV6-5 and TRBJ2-3; TRBD2 aligns across 13 bases. The CDR3 has 21 amino acids. The J segment lost 4 bases and the V segment lost 0 bases, leaving 16 bases of the junction unmatched. Germline V CDR1 and CDR2: MNHEY, SVGAGI. CDR3 coding DNA: TGTGCCAGCAGTTACTCCACCGGACTAGCGGGGGACATTTATGATCCAGATACGCAGTATTTT. It yields the protein CASSYSTGLAGDIYDPDTQYF.

This chain uses TRBV6-2 or TRBV6-3 with TRBJ2-2; D gene unclear. The germline V gene has CDR1 MNHEY and CDR2 SVGEGT. CDR3 size: 15 residues. V lost 2 bases to trimming and J lost 3 bases, with 10 bases between them. The CDR3 sequence: CASSYGEWYTGELFF. DNA for the CDR3: TGTGCCAGCAGTTACGGAGAGTGGTACACCGGGGAGCTGTTTTTT.

The chain employs TRBV7-6 and TRBJ2-7; D is uncertain. CDR1 is SGHVS, CDR2 FNYEAQ, per germline. The ends were cut back, 5 bases at V and 3 bases at J, with 8 bases in the middle. The CDR3 covers 12 residues. CDR3 loop: CASSHESYEQYF. CDR3 in DNA: TGTGCCAGCAGCCACGAAAGCTACGAGCAGTACTTC. Supplemented by reference TRBV7-6 and TRBJ2-7, the full variable domain reads GAGVSQSPRYKVTKRGQDVALRCDPISGHVSLYWYRQALGQGPEFLTYFNYEAQQDKSGLPNDRFSAERPEGSISTLTIQRTEQRDSAMYRCASSHESYEQYFGPGTRLTVT.

This clonotype was seen many times. The chain has TRBV12-3 or TRBV12-4 and TRBJ2-5; TRBD2 matches at 7 bases. The CDR3 has 13 residues. With 7 bases clipped from V and 4 bases from J, the junction kept 6 bases outside the gene matches. CDR3 sequence reads: CASTPGGGETQYF. The CDR3 DNA sequence: TGTGCCAGCACCCCGGGCGGGGGAGAGACCCAGTACTTC.

This chain connects TRBV2 to TRBJ2-7; D not resolved. The CDR3 is made up of 13 amino acids. The germline V and J ends were trimmed by 2 bases and 2 bases, with 7 bases remaining between them. Germline V gene data show CDR1 as SNHLY and CDR2 as FYNNEI. The CDR3 spells CASSERFTYEQYV. CDR3 in DNA: TGTGCCAGCAGTGAACGGTTTACCTACGAGCAGTACGTC.

This clonotype was seen more than once but under ten times. The CDR3 bases are TGCGCCAGCAGCTACCTCGGCCGGTCCGAGCAGTACTTC. It translates to CASSYLGRSEQYF. The chain uses TRBV5-1 and TRBJ2-7; D remains ambiguous. CDR1 and CDR2 (germline): SGHRS, YFSETQ. V was cut by 3 bases and J by 6 bases, with 13 bases left in between. The CDR3 spans 13 residues.

This chain uses TRBV28 with TRBJ2-7; 7 bases are a match to TRBD1. This CDR3 is built from 15 residues. The ends lost 5 bases at V and 2 bases at J; junction bases unmatched: 9. Germline CDR1 and CDR2: MDHEN and SYDVKM. CDR3 coding DNA: TGTGCCAGCAGTCCCGGGACAGCTGAACCCTACGAGCAGTACGTC. It is translated as CASSPGTAEPYEQYV.

This clonotype was observed many times. The rearrangement uses TRBV11-3 and TRBJ2-5, with D possibly being TRBD1 or TRBD2 (5 bases each). Germline V gene sequence: CDR1 SGHNT, CDR2 YENEEA. Between the trimmed V and J ends, which lost 2 bases and 0 bases, there was a span of 10 bases. The CDR3 length is 15 residues. The CDR3 loop is CASSLSRDHQETQYF. The DNA for the CDR3 is TGTGCCAGCAGCTTATCCCGGGACCACCAAGAGACCCAGTACTTC.

This chain connects TRBV12-3 or TRBV12-4 to TRBJ1-5, with D possibly matching TRBD1 (6 bases). V was shortened by 5 bases and J by 4 bases, with 12 bases between the two germline ends. The length of the CDR3 is 14 residues. The CDR3 loop reads CASSQDRDNQPQHF. The DNA of the CDR3 is TGTGCCAGCAGTCAGGACAGAGATAATCAGCCCCAGCATTTT.

The chain couples TRBV20-1 to TRBJ2-2; D tentatively reads TRBD1 or TRBD2 (5 bases each). The V gene lost 1 base and the J gene lost 4 bases, with 25 bases spanning the gap. CDR3 length: 19 residues. Germline CDR1 and CDR2: DFQATT and SNEGSKA (reference sequence). The CDR3 sequence: CSARGSRGDPRASTGELFF. The CDR3, as DNA: TGCAGTGCTAGAGGGAGTCGGGGCGACCCTAGGGCAAGCACCGGGGAGCTGTTTTTT.

This clonotype has more than one count but fewer than ten. The V call is TRBV20-1, the J call TRBJ2-7; 9 nucleotides align to TRBD1. The CDR3 contains 15 residues. The J segment lost 2 bases and the V segment lost 4 bases, leaving 9 bases of the junction unmatched. Germline V gene data show CDR1 as DFQATT and CDR2 as SNEGSKA (reference sequence). CDR3 in amino acids: CSAKDPGTGTYEQYF. The CDR3 DNA follows: TGCAGTGCTAAGGACCCCGGGACAGGGACCTACGAGCAGTACTTC.

This clonotype showed up just a few times. The gene calls are TRBV5-1 and TRBJ2-5; D might be TRBD2 (5 bases). CDR1 and CDR2 from the germline V gene are SGHRS and YFSETQ. CDR3 size: 14 residues. Trimming stripped 0 bases from V and 7 bases from J, with 13 bases between. In DNA, the CDR3 is TGCGCCAGCAGCTTGGAAGCGGCCTCGGGGACCCAGTACTTC. Amino acids: CASSLEAASGTQYF.

This clonotype was picked up a small number of times. The genes are TRBV27 and TRBJ1-4; D call uncertain. V was clipped by 5 bases and J by 5 bases, with 12 bases between them. The CDR3 is made up of 14 amino acids. Per germline, CDR1 MNHEY and CDR2 SMNVEV (reference sequence). CDR3 coding DNA: TGTGCCAGCAGTGACACAGTGATGAATGAAAAACTGTTTTTT. It specifies CASSDTVMNEKLFF.

This clonotype was seen only a few times. The J gene is TRBJ2-3, the V gene TRBV20-1; TRBD2 might be the D (6 bases). The CDR3 sequence is 13 residues long. V was cut by 5 bases and J by 6 bases, with 15 bases left in between. Per germline, CDR1 DFQATT and CDR2 SNEGSKA (reference sequence). CDR3 residues: CSAWRRGGDTQYF. CDR3 nucleotides: TGCAGTGCTTGGCGGAGGGGAGGCGATACGCAGTATTTT.

This chain links TRBV9 with TRBJ2-1; D is undetermined. Per germline, CDR1 SGDLS and CDR2 YYNGEE. The CDR3 runs 14 residues. The ends were cut back, 1 base at V and 6 bases at J, with 11 bases in the middle. The CDR3 here is CASSVLPGGNEQFF. CDR3 nucleotide sequence: TGTGCCAGCAGCGTACTCCCAGGTGGCAATGAGCAGTTCTTC.

This clonotype was counted many times. V gene TRBV9 combines with J gene TRBJ2-5; perhaps TRBD2 as D (6 bases). CDR1 and CDR2 from the germline V gene are SGDLS and YYNGEE. Trimming shortened V by 0 bases and J by 1 base, and 10 bases separated the two germline ends. The CDR3 is made up of 15 amino acids. The CDR3 protein is CASSVGGAAQETQYF. CDR3 nucleotide sequence: TGTGCCAGCAGCGTAGGCGGGGCTGCCCAAGAGACCCAGTACTTC.

This clonotype was seen more than once but under ten times. This chain links TRBV5-1 with TRBJ2-5; D may be TRBD1 or TRBD2 (5 bases each). CDR1 SGHRS and CDR2 YFSETQ come from the germline V gene. The CDR3 is made up of 15 amino acids. V lost 4 bases to trimming and J lost 7 bases, with 20 bases between them. CDR3 protein: CASSAEEGRSGTQYF. CDR3 DNA: TGCGCCAGCAGCGCGGAAGAGGGGCGCAGCGGGACCCAGTACTTC.

The rearrangement uses TRBV7-3 and TRBJ2-6; the match to TRBD1 covers 8 bases. The CDR3 runs to 16 residues. J lost 2 bases, V lost 5 bases, and 5 bases had no gene match. Germline V gene data show CDR1 as SGHTA and CDR2 as FQGTGA. The CDR3, as DNA: TGTGCCAGCAGCCGCTCAGGGGGCGCTGGGGCCAACGTCCTGACTTTC. This codes for CASSRSGGAGANVLTF.

In its sample, this clonotype was seen a few times. The chain is built from TRBV20-1 and TRBJ1-2; unclear D gene. The CDR3 runs to 11 residues. Trimming cost V 1 base and J 6 bases, with 6 bases left between them. Germline CDR1 reads DFQATT; CDR2 reads SNEGSKA (reference sequence). CDR3 sequence: CSARANNGYTF. The CDR3 DNA reads as TGCAGTGCTAGAGCCAACAATGGCTACACCTTC.

The chain employs TRBV29-1 and TRBJ2-1; tentative D call: TRBD1 (5 bases). V was trimmed by 4 bases and J by 4 bases, leaving 8 bases between them. The CDR3 runs to 12 residues. The germline CDR1 and CDR2 sequences are SQVTM and ANQGSEA. The CDR3 is CSVGRGYNEQFF. DNA for the CDR3: TGCAGCGTTGGAAGGGGATACAATGAGCAGTTCTTC.

The chain has TRBV20-1 and TRBJ1-5; D is undetermined. This CDR3 contains 13 residues. V was pared by 3 bases and J by 0 bases, with 6 bases between. Germline values: CDR1 DFQATT, CDR2 SNEGSKA (reference sequence). The CDR3: CSASRYSNQPQHF. The CDR3 DNA is TGCAGTGCTAGTAGATATAGCAATCAGCCCCAGCATTTT.

This clonotype has more than one count but fewer than ten. This chain uses TRBV20-1 with TRBJ2-1; tentatively, D is TRBD2 (5 bases). V was clipped by 3 bases and J by 8 bases, with 20 bases between them. This CDR3 region has 15 residues. Germline values: CDR1 DFQATT, CDR2 SNEGSKA (reference sequence). CDR3 coding DNA: TGCAGTGCTAGCCCCCGGACTGGCGCCCTAGATGAGCAGTTCTTC. It codes for CSASPRTGALDEQFF.

This clonotype was found many times. This chain uses TRBV27 with TRBJ2-7; TRBD1 is a possible D gene (5 bases). The ends were cut back, 6 bases at V and 2 bases at J, with 17 bases in the middle. This CDR3 is built from 15 residues. Germline lookup yields CDR1 MNHEY and CDR2 SMNVEV (reference sequence). Written as DNA, the CDR3 is TGTGCCAGCAGCCCCAGGGCAGGCAGTCCCTACGAGCAGTACGTC. This translates into CASSPRAGSPYEQYV.